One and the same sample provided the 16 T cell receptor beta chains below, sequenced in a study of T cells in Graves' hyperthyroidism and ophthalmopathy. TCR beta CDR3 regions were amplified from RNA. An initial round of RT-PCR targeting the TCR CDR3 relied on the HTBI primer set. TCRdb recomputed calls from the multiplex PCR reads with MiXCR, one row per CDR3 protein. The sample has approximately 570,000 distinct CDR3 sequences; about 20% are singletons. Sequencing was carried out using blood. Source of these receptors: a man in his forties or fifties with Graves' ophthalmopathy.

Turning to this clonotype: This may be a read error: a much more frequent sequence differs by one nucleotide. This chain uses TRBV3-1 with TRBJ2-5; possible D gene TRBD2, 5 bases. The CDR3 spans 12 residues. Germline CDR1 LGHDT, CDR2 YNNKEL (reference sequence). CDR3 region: CVSEGKTETQYF. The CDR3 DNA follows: TGTGTCAGCGAGGGAAAGACAGAGACCCAGTACTTC.

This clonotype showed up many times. The CDR3 loop is CASSPPTNTQYF. The DNA for the CDR3 is TGTGCCAGCTCACCACCGACTAATACGCAGTATTTT. The J gene is TRBJ2-3, the V gene TRBV18; the D gene is possibly TRBD2 (5 bases). The V gene's germline CDR1 is KGHSH and CDR2 LQKENI. The CDR3 length is 12 residues. The V and J ends lost 0 bases and 7 bases respectively, with 5 bases between them.

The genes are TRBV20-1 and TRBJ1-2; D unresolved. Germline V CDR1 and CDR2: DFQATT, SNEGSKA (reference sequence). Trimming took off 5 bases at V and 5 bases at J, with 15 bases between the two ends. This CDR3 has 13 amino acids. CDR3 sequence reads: CSAHTFPLYGYTF. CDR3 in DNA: TGCAGTGCTCACACCTTCCCGCTATATGGCTACACCTTC.

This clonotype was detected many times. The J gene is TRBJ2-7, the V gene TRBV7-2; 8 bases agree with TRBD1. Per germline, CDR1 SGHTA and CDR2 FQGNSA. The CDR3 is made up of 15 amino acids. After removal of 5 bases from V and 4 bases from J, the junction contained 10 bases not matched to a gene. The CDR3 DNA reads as TGTGCCAGCAGCCCAACCGGGACAGGTTATTACGAGCAGTACTTC. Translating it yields CASSPTGTGYYEQYF.

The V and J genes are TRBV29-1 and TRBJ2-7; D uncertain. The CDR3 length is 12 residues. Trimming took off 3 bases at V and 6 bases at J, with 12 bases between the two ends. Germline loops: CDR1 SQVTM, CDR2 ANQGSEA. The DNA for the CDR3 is TGCAGCGTTGAGGTGGGGTACGGCGAGCAGTACTTC. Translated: CSVEVGYGEQYF.

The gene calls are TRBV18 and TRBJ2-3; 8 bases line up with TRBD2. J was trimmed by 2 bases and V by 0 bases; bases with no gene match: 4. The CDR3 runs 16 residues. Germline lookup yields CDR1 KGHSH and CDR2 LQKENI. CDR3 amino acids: CASSPPTSAVTDTQYF. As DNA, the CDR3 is TGTGCCAGCTCACCACCGACTAGCGCCGTCACAGATACGCAGTATTTT.

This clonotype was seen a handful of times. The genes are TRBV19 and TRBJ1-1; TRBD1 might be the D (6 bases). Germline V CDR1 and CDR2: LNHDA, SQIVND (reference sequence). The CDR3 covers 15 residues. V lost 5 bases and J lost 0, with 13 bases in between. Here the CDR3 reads CASSSSGTLNTEAFF. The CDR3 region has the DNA TGTGCCAGTAGTTCCTCCGGGACATTGAACACTGAAGCTTTCTTT.

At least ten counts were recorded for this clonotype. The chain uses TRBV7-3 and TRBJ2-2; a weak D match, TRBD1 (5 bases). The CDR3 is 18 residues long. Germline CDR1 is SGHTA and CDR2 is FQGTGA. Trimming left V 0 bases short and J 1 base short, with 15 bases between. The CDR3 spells CASSLTAVRVLNTGELFF. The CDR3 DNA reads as TGTGCCAGCAGCTTAACAGCAGTCAGGGTATTGAACACCGGGGAGCTGTTTTTT. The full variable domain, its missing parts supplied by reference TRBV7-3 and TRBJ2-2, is GAGVSQTPSNKVTEKGKYVELRCDPISGHTALYWYRQSLGQGPEFLIYFQGTGAADDSGLPNDRFFAVRPEGSVSTLKIQRTERGDSAVYLCASSLTAVRVLNTGELFFGEGSRLTVL.

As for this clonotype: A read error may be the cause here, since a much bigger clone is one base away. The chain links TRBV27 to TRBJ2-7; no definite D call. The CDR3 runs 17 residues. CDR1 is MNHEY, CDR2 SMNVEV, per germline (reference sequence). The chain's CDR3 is CASNLHPGTLLSYEQYF. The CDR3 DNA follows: TGTGCCAGCAATTTACACCCGGGTACACTTCTCTCCTACGAGCAGTACTTC.

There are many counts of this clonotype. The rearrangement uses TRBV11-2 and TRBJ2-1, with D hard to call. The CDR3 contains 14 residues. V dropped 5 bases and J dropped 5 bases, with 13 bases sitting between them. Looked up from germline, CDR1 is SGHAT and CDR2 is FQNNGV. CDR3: CASSQSWANNEQFF. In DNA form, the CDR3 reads TGTGCCAGCAGCCAATCATGGGCAAACAATGAGCAGTTCTTC.

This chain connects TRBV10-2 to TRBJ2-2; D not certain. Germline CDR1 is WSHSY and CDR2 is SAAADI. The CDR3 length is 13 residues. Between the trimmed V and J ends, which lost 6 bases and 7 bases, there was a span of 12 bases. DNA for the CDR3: TGCGCCAGCAGCGTGCTGTTTCACGGGGAGCTGTTTTTT. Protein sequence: CASSVLFHGELFF.

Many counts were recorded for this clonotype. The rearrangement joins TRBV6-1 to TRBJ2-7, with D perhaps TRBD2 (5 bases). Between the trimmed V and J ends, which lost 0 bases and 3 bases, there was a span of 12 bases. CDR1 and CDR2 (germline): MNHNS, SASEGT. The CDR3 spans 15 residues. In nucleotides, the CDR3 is TGTGCCAGCAGTGAAGCCGGTGGCGGGCTCTACGAGCAGTACTTC. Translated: CASSEAGGGLYEQYF.

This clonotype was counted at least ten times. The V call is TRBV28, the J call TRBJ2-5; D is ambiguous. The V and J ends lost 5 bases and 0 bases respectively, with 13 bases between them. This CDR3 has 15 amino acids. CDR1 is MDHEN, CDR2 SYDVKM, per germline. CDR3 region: CASSSPGRNQETQYF. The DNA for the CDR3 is TGTGCCAGCAGTAGTCCGGGTAGGAACCAAGAGACCCAGTACTTC.

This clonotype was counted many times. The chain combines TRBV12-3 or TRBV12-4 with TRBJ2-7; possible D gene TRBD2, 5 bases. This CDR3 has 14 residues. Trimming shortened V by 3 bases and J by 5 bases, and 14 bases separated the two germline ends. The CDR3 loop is CASSFEASYHEQYF. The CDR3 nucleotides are TGTGCCAGCAGTTTTGAAGCTAGCTACCACGAGCAGTACTTC.

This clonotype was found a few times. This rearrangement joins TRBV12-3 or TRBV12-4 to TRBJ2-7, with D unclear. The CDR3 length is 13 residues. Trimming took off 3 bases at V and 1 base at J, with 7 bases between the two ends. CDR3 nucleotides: TGTGCCAGCAGTTTTCGGCTTTCCTACGAGCAGTACTTC. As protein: CASSFRLSYEQYF.

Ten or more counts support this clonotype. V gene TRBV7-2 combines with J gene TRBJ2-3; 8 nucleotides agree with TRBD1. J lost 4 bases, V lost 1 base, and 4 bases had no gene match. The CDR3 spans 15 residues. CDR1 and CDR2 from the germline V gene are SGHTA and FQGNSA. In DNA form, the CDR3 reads TGTGCCAGCAGCTTAGGACAGGGGTTACCAGATACGCAGTATTTT. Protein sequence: CASSLGQGLPDTQYF. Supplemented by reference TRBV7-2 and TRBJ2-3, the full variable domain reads GAGVSQSPSNKVTEKGKDVELRCDPISGHTALYWYRQSLGQGLEFLIYFQGNSAPDKSGLPSDRFSAERTGGSVSTLTIQRTQQEDSAVYLCASSLGQGLPDTQYFGPGTRLTVL.